These 21 T cell receptor beta chains share one sample of origin, sequenced in a study of T cells after yellow fever vaccination. TCRdb redid the calling of the 5' RACE reads with MiXCR, one entry per CDR3 protein. The sample holds 95,000 to 150,000 distinct CDR3 sequences, about 7.4% seen once. Source: CD4+ T cells sorted from PBMCs, taken 9 to 11 days after the first yellow fever vaccination. The receptors derive from a man younger than 35 who received the YFV17D yellow fever vaccine.

Turning to this clonotype: This may come from a read error, since a much larger clone is one base off. The rearrangement joins TRBV5-1 to TRBJ1-1; 7 nucleotides line up with TRBD1. Looked up from germline, CDR1 is SGHRS and CDR2 is YFSETQ. The CDR3 runs to 16 residues. The CDR3: CASSLGGTAPNTEPFF. The CDR3 bases are TGCGCCAGCAGCTTGGGTGGGACAGCCCCTAACACTGAACCTTTCTTT.

Many counts were recorded for this clonotype. This chain connects TRBV9 to TRBJ1-2; D is ambiguous. Trimming removed 3 bases from V and 4 bases from J, with 10 bases in between. From germline, CDR1 is SGDLS and CDR2 YYNGEE. The CDR3 contains 13 residues. DNA of the CDR3: TGTGCCAGCAGCGCCCTTACGGGCTATGGCTACACCTTC. Translating gives CASSALTGYGYTF.

This clonotype was picked up many times. The gene calls are TRBV7-3 and TRBJ2-5, with 7 positions matching TRBD1. Germline V gene sequence: CDR1 SGHTA, CDR2 FQGTGA. Germline trimming cut 4 bases from V and 5 bases from J; bases unmatched to any gene: 10. The CDR3 spans 15 residues. The CDR3 DNA reads as TGTGCCAGCAGCTCACGACAGGGAATTGGGGAGACCCAGTACTTC. Its protein product is CASSSRQGIGETQYF. The full variable domain, in which reference TRBV7-3 and TRBJ2-5 provide the parts outside the CDR3, is GAGVSQTPSNKVTEKGKYVELRCDPISGHTALYWYRQSLGQGPEFLIYFQGTGAADDSGLPNDRFFAVRPEGSVSTLKIQRTERGDSAVYLCASSSRQGIGETQYFGPGTRLLVL.

This chain uses TRBV9 with TRBJ2-1, with D unresolved. Per germline, CDR1 SGDLS and CDR2 YYNGEE. V was shortened by 6 bases and J by 9 bases, with 16 bases between the two germline ends. The CDR3 extends over 13 amino acids. CDR3 DNA sequence: TGTGCCAGCAACCCGTCCGACCTGGGTGAGCAGTTCTTC. Translated, it gives CASNPSDLGEQFF.

This clonotype has more than one count but fewer than ten. The chain couples TRBV18 to TRBJ2-7; possible D gene TRBD1, 7 bases. Trimming removed 1 base from V and 2 bases from J, with 15 bases in between. In germline, CDR1 is KGHSH, CDR2 LQKENI. CDR3 size: 16 residues. This chain's CDR3 is CASSPQRQGGAYEQYV. The CDR3 region has the DNA TGTGCCAGCTCACCACAAAGACAGGGAGGCGCCTACGAGCAGTACGTC.

This clonotype was seen repeatedly, ten times or more. The rearrangement joins TRBV20-1 to TRBJ1-5, with TRBD1 as a possible D gene (6 bases). The germline V gene encodes CDR1 DFQATT and CDR2 SNEGSKA (reference sequence). The CDR3 spans 16 residues. V gave up 0 bases and J gave up 4 bases, with 16 bases separating them. CDR3 nucleotide sequence: TGCAGTGCTAGAGATTTTGCAGGGGAGAAGAATCAGCCCCAGCATTTT. Amino acids: CSARDFAGEKNQPQHF.

Many counts were recorded for this clonotype. The gene calls are TRBV7-2 and TRBJ1-6; D not resolved. Germline CDR1 reads SGHTA; CDR2 reads FQGNSA. V gave up 1 base and J gave up 8 bases, with 6 bases separating them. There are 13 residues in the CDR3. CDR3 DNA sequence: TGTGCCAGCAGCTTAGTCTTGGATTCACCCCTCCACTTT. Protein product: CASSLVLDSPLHF. Looking up the rest from reference TRBV7-2 and TRBJ1-6 gives the full variable domain: GAGVSQSPSNKVTEKGKDVELRCDPISGHTALYWYRQSLGQGLEFLIYFQGNSAPDKSGLPSDRFSAERTGGSVSTLTIQRTQQEDSAVYLCASSLVLDSPLHFGNGTRLTVT.

This clonotype appeared many times. The gene calls are TRBV15 and TRBJ2-5; D gene unclear. The germline V gene has CDR1 LNHNV and CDR2 YYDKDF (reference sequence). The CDR3 is made up of 12 amino acids. V lost 0 bases, J lost 8 bases, and 7 bases lay in between. As DNA, the CDR3 is TGTGCCACCAGCAGAGATTATACTACCCAGTACTTC. This codes for CATSRDYTTQYF.

This clonotype was seen ten or more times. The V and J genes are TRBV5-1 and TRBJ2-3; 7 bases agree with TRBD1. The V gene end was trimmed by 0 bases and the J gene end by 4 bases; junction bases not matched to a gene: 2. CDR3 length equals 14 residues. Germline CDR1 and CDR2: SGHRS and YFSETQ. CDR3 in amino acids: CASSLGDSSDTQYF. The CDR3 DNA follows: TGCGCCAGCAGCTTGGGGGACAGCTCAGATACGCAGTATTTT.

This clonotype was counted at least ten times. The rearrangement links TRBV21-1 to TRBJ1-2. TRBV21-1 is recorded as a pseudogene. CDR3 length: 11 amino acids. CDR3 DNA sequence: TGTGCCAGCAGCAAGATCTATGGCTACACCTTC. It yields the protein CASSKIYGYTF.

At least ten counts were recorded for this clonotype. This chain links TRBV5-1 with TRBJ2-1; D remains unclear. The ends were cut back, 4 bases at V and 9 bases at J, with 17 bases in the middle. The germline V gene encodes CDR1 SGHRS and CDR2 YFSETQ. CDR3 length: 14 amino acids. CDR3: CASSHRVQTSEQFF. CDR3 nucleotide sequence: TGCGCCAGCAGCCACCGGGTCCAGACGAGTGAGCAGTTCTTC.

This clonotype has a single count. A much larger clone lies one base from this, so it may be a read error. The gene calls are TRBV3-1 and TRBJ2-3, with TRBD1 matching 9 bases. The trim removed 8 bases at V and 4 bases at J, leaving 16 bases unmatched. There are 17 residues in the CDR3. Looked up from germline, CDR1 is LGHDT and CDR2 is YNNKEL (reference sequence). CDR3 nucleotide sequence: TGTGCCAGCTGCCCACGGGGACAGGGCTATTGCGCAGATACGCAGTATTTT. The encoded protein is CASCPRGQGYCADTQYF.

This clonotype was observed a handful of times. The chain uses TRBV20-1 and TRBJ2-3, with 9 bases aligning to TRBD2. The CDR3 is made up of 16 amino acids. V trimming: 6 bases; J trimming: 1 base; junction bases outside the gene matches: 11. CDR1 is DFQATT, CDR2 SNEGSKA, per germline (reference sequence). CDR3 sequence: CSASDSSSGGTDTQYF. Written as DNA, the CDR3 is TGCAGTGCCAGCGACTCTTCTAGCGGGGGCACAGATACGCAGTATTTT.

The chain employs TRBV2 and TRBJ2-4; D may match TRBD1 or TRBD2 (5 bases each). The CDR3 covers 14 residues. V lost 6 bases and J 8 bases, leaving 17 bases between the germline ends. Per germline, CDR1 SNHLY and CDR2 FYNNEI. CDR3 DNA: TGTGCCAGCAGGGGGGTCCTAGTGGGGGACATTCAGTACTTC. This encodes CASRGVLVGDIQYF.

This clonotype was recorded at least ten times. The V gene is TRBV12-3 or TRBV12-4, the J gene TRBJ2-6; perhaps TRBD2 as D (6 bases). V lost 6 bases to trimming and J lost 0 bases, with 12 bases between them. The CDR3 runs 16 residues. The CDR3 loop is CASSGGGDSGANVLTF. The CDR3 region has the DNA TGTGCCAGCAGCGGCGGAGGGGACTCTGGGGCCAACGTCCTGACTTTC.

Comments on this clonotype: Given a much more abundant clone one base away, this may be a read error. The rearrangement uses TRBV5-1 and TRBJ2-2; the D is unclear. This CDR3 comprises 14 residues. Germline assignment: CDR1 SGHRS and CDR2 YFSETQ. CDR3 nucleotides: TGCGGCAGCAGCTTTATGGGGAACACCGGGGAGCTGTTTTTT. Its protein product is CGSSFMGNTGELFF.

This clonotype was recorded at least ten times. The V and J genes are TRBV5-1 and TRBJ2-3, with D tentatively TRBD2 (6 bases). V was cut by 3 bases and J by 0 bases, with 11 bases left in between. The CDR3 length is 15 residues. Germline CDR1 and CDR2: SGHRS and YFSETQ. The CDR3 region is CASSSGTPSTDTQYF. In DNA, the CDR3 is TGCGCCAGCAGCTCCGGGACTCCTAGCACAGATACGCAGTATTTT.

This clonotype was seen repeatedly, ten times or more. This sequence joins TRBV7-9 and TRBJ2-7; D not certain. The CDR3 runs to 14 residues. V lost 5 bases and J 1 base, leaving 12 bases between the germline ends. Germline CDR1 SEHNR, CDR2 FQNEAQ (reference sequence). CDR3 nucleotides: TGTGCCAGCAGCCTAGGTCGCAGTTCCTACGAGCAGTACTTC. Its protein product is CASSLGRSSYEQYF.

The chain carries TRBV4-3 and TRBJ1-2; no reliable D call. This CDR3 comprises 13 residues. Germline values: CDR1 LGHNA, CDR2 YSLEER. With 2 bases removed from V and 1 base from J, the gap between germline ends came to 5 bases. CDR3 bases: TGCGCCAGCAGCCAAATCCTTAACTATGGCTACACCTTC. It yields the protein CASSQILNYGYTF.

Details on this clonotype: A much larger clone lies a single base off, so this may be a read error. V is TRBV24-1 and J is TRBJ2-3; D unclear. The CDR3 has 15 residues. CDR1 is KGHDR, CDR2 SFDVKD, per germline. CDR3 region: CTTSDPKQPLDTQYF. Here the CDR3 DNA reads TGTACCACCAGTGACCCCAAGCAGCCCCTGGATACGCAGTATTTT.

The chain has TRBV18 and TRBJ1-5, with D perhaps matching TRBD1 (5 bases). V lost 2 bases to trimming and J lost 6 bases, with 14 bases between them. The CDR3 is made up of 15 amino acids. From germline, CDR1 is KGHSH and CDR2 LQKENI. CDR3 in amino acids: CASSPIHTGRQPQHF. The CDR3 DNA follows: TGTGCCAGCTCACCAATTCATACAGGTCGTCAGCCCCAGCATTTT.